The 28 T cell receptor beta chains below were found in one sample sequenced in a study of neurological immune-mediated disorders (dated by TCRdb to about 2019). The library was generated by 5' RACE. These reads were obtained on an Illumina HiSeq 2500. Using fastp trimming at Q25 and MiXCR clonotype assembly, TCRdb reanalyzed the public sequencing data and kept in-frame beta chains. Here each entry gathers all rows of one CDR3 protein and keeps the most common genes and DNA. The sample table holds tens of thousands of distinct CDR3 sequences, of which 3.5% to 5.5% were seen once. About 6% of the sample rests with the top ten. Specimen: PBMCs. The receptors were gathered from a woman in her sixties with multiple sclerosis.

This clonotype was seen ten or more times. The V and J genes are TRBV7-2 and TRBJ2-1, with D perhaps matching TRBD2 (5 bases). The V gene's germline CDR1 is SGHTA and CDR2 FQGNSA. Trimming pared 1 base from V and 6 bases from J, leaving 16 bases between. This CDR3 contains 16 residues. In DNA form, the CDR3 reads TGTGCCAGCAGCTTAGAGCCTAGCCGACGGGGCAATGAGCAGTTCTTC. Translating gives CASSLEPSRRGNEQFF.

This chain uses TRBV10-3 with TRBJ2-1; 12 nucleotides match TRBD2. Germline-derived CDR1 and CDR2 are ENHRY and SYGVKD. V lost 4 bases to trimming and J lost 0 bases; unmatched junction nucleotides: 4. The CDR3 is 17 amino acids. The CDR3 is CAISVTSGRSSYNEQFF. The CDR3 nucleotides are TGTGCCATCAGTGTAACTAGCGGGAGGAGCTCCTACAATGAGCAGTTCTTC.

This clonotype was found many times. The chain employs TRBV5-1 and TRBJ2-5; 8 bases fit TRBD1. This CDR3 contains 16 residues. V dropped 4 bases and J dropped 3; count of bases not matched to a gene: 11. Germline V CDR1 and CDR2: SGHRS, YFSETQ. CDR3 region: CASSRGTGGLEETQYF. DNA for the CDR3: TGCGCCAGCAGCAGGGGGACAGGAGGACTGGAAGAGACCCAGTACTTC.

The chain uses TRBV6-6 and TRBJ2-5; D unresolved. Per germline, CDR1 MNHNY and CDR2 SVGAGI (reference sequence). This CDR3 has 13 residues. Between the trimmed V and J ends, which lost 0 bases and 4 bases, there was a span of 6 bases. CDR3 residues: CASSYSFGETQYF. In nucleotides, the CDR3 is TGTGCCAGCAGTTACTCATTCGGAGAGACCCAGTACTTC.

There are many counts of this clonotype. The chain employs TRBV7-6 and TRBJ1-1; D uncertain. The CDR3 extends over 16 amino acids. Germline CDR1 reads SGHVS; CDR2 reads FNYEAQ. V gave up 4 bases and J gave up 2 bases, with 17 bases separating them. As DNA, the CDR3 is TGTGCCAGCAGCTCATCACCCGGCGGGGTTAACACTGAAGCTTTCTTT. Protein sequence: CASSSSPGGVNTEAFF.

This clonotype was seen repeatedly, ten times or more. V gene TRBV20-1 combines with J gene TRBJ2-1, with D hard to call. Per germline, CDR1 DFQATT and CDR2 SNEGSKA (reference sequence). The CDR3 spans 11 residues. V lost 5 bases to trimming and J lost 10 bases, with 12 bases between them. CDR3 in DNA: TGCAGTGCTCCCGGTCTCAGAGAGCAGTTCTTC. Its translation: CSAPGLREQFF.

Notes on this clonotype: This may stem from a read error, because a much larger clone lies one nucleotide away. The chain uses TRBV24-1 and TRBJ2-3, with D maybe TRBD1 (7 bases). The CDR3 extends over 16 amino acids. Germline V gene sequence: CDR1 KGHDR, CDR2 SFDVKD. CDR3 sequence: CVTSEGGTENTDTQYF. The CDR3 bases are TGTGTCACCAGTGAGGGCGGGACAGAGAACACAGATACGCAGTATTTT.

This clonotype has ten or more counts. The chain links TRBV3-1 to TRBJ2-2; 11 bases are a match to TRBD2. Unmatched junction bases numbered 7, after V lost 0 bases and J lost 4 bases. The CDR3 is made up of 18 amino acids. Germline V lookup: CDR1 LGHDT, CDR2 YNNKEL (reference sequence). The CDR3 DNA follows: TGTGCCAGCAGCCAAGAAACTAGCGGGAGCCATCTCACCGGGGAGCTGTTTTTT. It codes for CASSQETSGSHLTGELFF.

This clonotype appeared many times. This chain joins TRBV20-1 and TRBJ2-1; 7 positions match TRBD2. J was trimmed by 4 bases and V by 5 bases; bases with no gene match: 8. The CDR3 spans 14 residues. Germline CDR1 DFQATT, CDR2 SNEGSKA (reference sequence). The CDR3 sequence is CSAGAVSGYNEQFF. In nucleotides, the CDR3 is TGCAGTGCTGGCGCTGTTAGCGGGTACAATGAGCAGTTCTTC.

This clonotype was observed many times. The chain carries TRBV20-1 and TRBJ1-6; D is unclear. CDR1 is DFQATT and CDR2 is SNEGSKA in the germline V gene (reference sequence). The CDR3 totals 15 residues. The V end lost 6 bases, the J end lost 3 bases, and 15 bases lay between the germline ends. The CDR3 reads CSAPDSDGYNSPLHF. For the CDR3, the DNA is TGCAGTGCCCCAGACTCGGACGGCTATAATTCACCCCTCCACTTT.

This clonotype was counted many times. The chain links TRBV6-6 to TRBJ2-7; possible D gene TRBD1, 5 bases. Germline CDR1 reads MNHNY; CDR2 reads SVGAGI (reference sequence). The CDR3 is 12 residues long. Trimming took 6 bases from V and 2 from J, leaving 8 bases between them. For the CDR3, the DNA is TGTGCCAGCAGAACGGACACCTACGAGCAGTACTTC. It is translated as CASRTDTYEQYF.

In its sample, this clonotype was seen many times. V usage is TRBV24-1 and J usage is TRBJ2-1; a weak D match, TRBD1 (5 bases). The CDR3 loop spans 12 amino acids. Germline CDR1 KGHDR, CDR2 SFDVKD. V was clipped by 11 bases and J by 6 bases, with 13 bases between them. The CDR3 protein is CARNPQANEQFF. CDR3 coding DNA: TGTGCCAGAAACCCACAGGCCAATGAGCAGTTCTTC.

This clonotype came up many times. The V gene is TRBV7-8, the J gene TRBJ2-7; D is unclear. CDR3 size: 14 residues. CDR1 SGHVS and CDR2 FQNEAQ come from the germline V gene. V was pared by 1 base and J by 5 bases, with 12 bases between. This CDR3 is CASSLGVTTNEQYF. CDR3 sequence (DNA): TGTGCCAGCAGCTTAGGAGTGACAACAAACGAGCAGTACTTC. Full variable domain (outside the CDR3, taken from reference TRBV7-8 and TRBJ2-7): GAGVSQSPRYKVAKRGQDVALRCDPISGHVSLFWYQQALGQGPEFLTYFQNEAQLDKSGLPSDRFFAERPEGSVSTLKIQRTQQEDSAVYLCASSLGVTTNEQYFGPGTRLTVT.

This rearrangement joins TRBV7-2 to TRBJ2-7; 12 bases are a match to TRBD2. CDR1 is SGHTA and CDR2 is FQGNSA in the germline V gene. The V segment lost 2 bases and the J segment 6 bases; nucleotides outside the gene matches: 2. This CDR3 has 14 residues. CDR3 bases: TGTGCCAGCAGCTTACAACTAGCGGGGGGCGAGCAGTACTTC. Translating it yields CASSLQLAGGEQYF.

This clonotype was recorded at least ten times. The chain couples TRBV6-2 or TRBV6-3 to TRBJ2-5; TRBD2 matches at 14 bases. V lost 1 base and J lost 4; bases outside the gene matches: 5. Germline CDR1 is MNHEY and CDR2 is SVGEGT. The CDR3 covers 17 residues. The CDR3 region is CASSYWTSGRHRETQYF. CDR3 DNA: TGTGCCAGCAGTTACTGGACTAGCGGGAGGCACAGAGAGACCCAGTACTTC.

This clonotype was detected many times. The V gene is TRBV27, the J gene TRBJ2-3; D not certain. Germline V gives CDR1 MNHEY, CDR2 SMNVEV (reference sequence). The CDR3 length is 16 residues. Trimming removed 2 bases at V and 2 bases at J, with 14 bases between. As DNA, the CDR3 is TGTGCCAGCAGTTTAGGGCTCATACCATCCACAGATACGCAGTATTTT. Translated: CASSLGLIPSTDTQYF.

Of note for this clonotype: One end of the junction fails to match germline, which may point to a read error. This sequence joins TRBV12-3 or TRBV12-4 and TRBJ1-3, with D unclear. The CDR3 extends over 13 amino acids. The CDR3 here is CASSLLGGNTIYF. The CDR3, as DNA: TGTGCCAGCAGTTTACTCGGCGGAAACACCATCTATTTT.

The rearrangement joins TRBV2 to TRBJ2-7; D tentatively reads TRBD1 or TRBD2 (5 bases each). Germline CDR1 and CDR2: SNHLY and FYNNEI. Trimming pared 3 bases from V and 2 bases from J, leaving 14 bases between. CDR3 length: 15 residues. The DNA of the CDR3 is TGTGCCAGCAGTGAGGGCCTAGGGACGACCTACGAGCAGTACTTC. Translation: CASSEGLGTTYEQYF.

This clonotype was recorded many times. The chain has TRBV5-1 and TRBJ2-5, with D unclear. Trimming took 1 base from V and 2 from J, leaving 6 bases between them. The CDR3 is 13 residues long. Germline V gene sequence: CDR1 SGHRS, CDR2 YFSETQ. The CDR3 spells CASSLLSQETQYF. The CDR3 DNA follows: TGCGCCAGCAGCTTGCTCAGTCAAGAGACCCAGTACTTC.

This clonotype was picked up a small number of times. The rearrangement links TRBV20-1 to TRBJ2-1; 8 nucleotides align to TRBD2. CDR3 length: 15 residues. Germline-derived CDR1 and CDR2 are DFQATT and SNEGSKA (reference sequence). J lost 6 bases, V lost 5 bases, and 12 bases had no gene match. The DNA for the CDR3 is TGCAGTGCTGAAAGCGGGGGCCAAATAACCAATGAGCAGTTCTTC. Its translation is CSAESGGQITNEQFF.

This clonotype ranks as medium-sized. The rearrangement links TRBV6-5 to TRBJ2-7, with 8 bases identical to TRBD2. CDR1 MNHEY and CDR2 SVGAGI come from the germline V gene. The CDR3 totals 13 residues. With 5 bases clipped from V and 5 bases from J, the junction kept 5 bases outside the gene matches. CDR3 region: CASSGLAGDEQYF. The CDR3 DNA reads as TGTGCCAGCAGTGGTCTAGCGGGTGACGAGCAGTACTTC.

This clonotype was detected ten times or more. The chain uses TRBV5-1 and TRBJ2-3, with D perhaps TRBD2 (6 bases). Germline CDR1 reads SGHRS; CDR2 reads YFSETQ. Trimming took 4 bases from V and 1 from J, leaving 10 bases between them. The CDR3 has 14 amino acids. The CDR3 region is CASSPVAGTDTQYF. DNA of the CDR3: TGCGCCAGCAGCCCGGTAGCGGGCACAGATACGCAGTATTTT.

The genes are TRBV4-3 and TRBJ2-7; D gene unclear. The length of the CDR3 is 14 residues. Germline CDR1 and CDR2: LGHNA and YSLEER. V lost 0 bases, J lost 5 bases, and 11 bases lay in between. DNA for the CDR3: TGCGCCAGCAGCCAAGAGAGCCTGCCTGACGAGCAGTACTTC. It translates to CASSQESLPDEQYF.

This clonotype turned up a few times. The rearrangement joins TRBV20-1 to TRBJ2-1; no firm D call. Trimming took 3 bases from V and 4 from J, leaving 13 bases between them. The CDR3 loop spans 14 amino acids. Germline V gives CDR1 DFQATT, CDR2 SNEGSKA (reference sequence). The CDR3 DNA follows: TGCAGTGCTAGGTTTCCCCGTCGGTACAATGAGCAGTTCTTC. Translating it yields CSARFPRRYNEQFF.

This clonotype was recorded a few times. The CDR3, as DNA: TGTGCCAGCAGTATCGACACCGGGGAGCTGTTTTTT. Protein: CASSIDTGELFF. V is TRBV27 and J is TRBJ2-2; D unclear. The germline CDR1 and CDR2 sequences are MNHEY and SMNVEV (reference sequence). V lost 5 bases and J 3 bases, leaving 4 bases between the germline ends. The CDR3 is 12 residues long.

This clonotype is labeled medium-sized. This chain uses TRBV20-1 with TRBJ2-1; 13 bases fit TRBD2. CDR1 and CDR2 from the germline V gene are DFQATT and SNEGSKA (reference sequence). This CDR3 contains 17 residues. V gave up 0 bases and J gave up 1 base; unmatched junction bases: 3. The CDR3 DNA reads TGCAGTGCTAGAGAACTAGCGGGAGGGCTGTCCTACAATGAGCAGTTCTTC. This gives the protein CSARELAGGLSYNEQFF.

Ten or more counts support this clonotype. The gene calls are TRBV4-3 and TRBJ2-3; perhaps TRBD2 as D (6 bases). V lost 8 bases and J lost 2, with 14 bases in between. CDR3 size: 14 residues. CDR1 and CDR2 (germline): LGHNA, YSLEER. Written as DNA, the CDR3 is TGCGCCAGCGGAGATAGCGGCTACACAGATACGCAGTATTTT. Protein sequence: CASGDSGYTDTQYF.

This clonotype was detected ten times or more. This chain connects TRBV20-1 to TRBJ2-1; 7 bases agree with TRBD2. This CDR3 comprises 15 residues. Germline V CDR1 and CDR2: DFQATT, SNEGSKA (reference sequence). Trimming took 0 bases from V and 5 from J; bases not matched to a gene: 7. CDR3 nucleotides: TGCAGTGCTAGAGATTTGGGGAGGGTTCACAATGAGCAGTTCTTC. Translation gives CSARDLGRVHNEQFF.